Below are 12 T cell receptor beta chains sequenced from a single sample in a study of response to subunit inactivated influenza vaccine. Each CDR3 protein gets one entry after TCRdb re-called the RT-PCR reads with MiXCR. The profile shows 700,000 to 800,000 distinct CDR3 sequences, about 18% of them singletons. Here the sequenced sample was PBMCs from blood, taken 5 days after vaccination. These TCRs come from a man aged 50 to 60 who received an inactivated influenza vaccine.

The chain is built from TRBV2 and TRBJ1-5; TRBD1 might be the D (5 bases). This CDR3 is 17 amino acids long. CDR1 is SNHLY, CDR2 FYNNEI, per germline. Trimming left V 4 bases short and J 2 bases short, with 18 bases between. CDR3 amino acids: CASSAGVRGDGNQPQHF. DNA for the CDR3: TGTGCCAGCAGTGCCGGGGTTAGGGGCGATGGCAATCAGCCCCAGCATTTT.

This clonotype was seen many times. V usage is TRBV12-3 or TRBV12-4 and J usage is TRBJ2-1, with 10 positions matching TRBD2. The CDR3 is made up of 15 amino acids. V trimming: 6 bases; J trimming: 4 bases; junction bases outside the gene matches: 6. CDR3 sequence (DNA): TGTGCCAGCAGCTTCTCTAGCGGGGGATACAATGAGCAGTTCTTC. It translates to CASSFSSGGYNEQFF.

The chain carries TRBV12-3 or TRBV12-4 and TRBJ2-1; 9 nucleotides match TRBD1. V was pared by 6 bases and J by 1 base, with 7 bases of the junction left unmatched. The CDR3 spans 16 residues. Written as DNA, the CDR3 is TGTGCCAGCAGAGGGGGGACAGGGCATTCCTACAATGAGCAGTTCTTC. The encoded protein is CASRGGTGHSYNEQFF.

CDR3 bases: TGCGCCAGCACCTTCGCCCCAGGAAAGGACGGCTACACCTTC. Amino acids: CASTFAPGKDGYTF. The gene calls are TRBV5-1 and TRBJ1-2; D not resolved. Germline CDR1 SGHRS, CDR2 YFSETQ. V was trimmed by 6 bases and J by 8 bases, leaving 20 bases between them. CDR3 length equals 14 residues.

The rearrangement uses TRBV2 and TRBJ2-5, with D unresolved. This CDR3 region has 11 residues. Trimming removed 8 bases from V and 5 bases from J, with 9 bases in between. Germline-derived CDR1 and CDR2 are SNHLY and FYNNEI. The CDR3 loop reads CASLVGETQYF. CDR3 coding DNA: TGTGCCAGCCTAGTAGGGGAGACCCAGTACTTC.

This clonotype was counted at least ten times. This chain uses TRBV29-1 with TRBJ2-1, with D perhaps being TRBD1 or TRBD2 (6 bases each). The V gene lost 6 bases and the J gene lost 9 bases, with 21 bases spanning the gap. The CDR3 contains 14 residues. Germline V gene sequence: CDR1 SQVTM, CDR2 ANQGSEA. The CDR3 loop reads CSVGTSEGLIEQFF. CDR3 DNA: TGCAGCGTCGGGACATCGGAGGGCCTCATTGAGCAGTTCTTC.

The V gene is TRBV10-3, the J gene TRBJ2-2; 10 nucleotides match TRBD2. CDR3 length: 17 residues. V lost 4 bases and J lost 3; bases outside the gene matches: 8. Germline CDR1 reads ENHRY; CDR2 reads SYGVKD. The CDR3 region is CAISGGLAASDTGELFF. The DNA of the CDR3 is TGTGCCATCAGTGGAGGACTAGCGGCCAGCGACACCGGGGAGCTGTTTTTT.

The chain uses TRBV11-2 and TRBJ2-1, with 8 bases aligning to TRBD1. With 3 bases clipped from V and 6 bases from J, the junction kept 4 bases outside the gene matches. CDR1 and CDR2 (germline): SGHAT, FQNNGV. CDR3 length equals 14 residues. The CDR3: CASSFRTGFNEQFF. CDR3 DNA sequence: TGTGCCAGCAGCTTCCGGACAGGGTTCAATGAGCAGTTCTTC.

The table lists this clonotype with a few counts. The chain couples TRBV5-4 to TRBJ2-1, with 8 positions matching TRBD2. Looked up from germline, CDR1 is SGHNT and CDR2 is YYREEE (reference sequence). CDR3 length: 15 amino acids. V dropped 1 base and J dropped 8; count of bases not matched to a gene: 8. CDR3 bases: TGTGCCAGCAGCTTGAAGCGGGAGCTTACACATGAGCAGTTCTTC. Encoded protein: CASSLKRELTHEQFF.

This CDR3 reads CSATDGTEIRDTQYF. DNA for the CDR3: TGCAGTGCCACAGATGGGACGGAGATTCGGGATACGCAGTATTTT. The V gene is TRBV20-1, the J gene TRBJ2-3; D may correspond to TRBD1 or TRBD2 (5 bases each). The length of the CDR3 is 15 residues. The V end was cut by 6 bases, the J end by 6 bases, with 22 bases between. Looked up from germline, CDR1 is DFQATT and CDR2 is SNEGSKA (reference sequence).

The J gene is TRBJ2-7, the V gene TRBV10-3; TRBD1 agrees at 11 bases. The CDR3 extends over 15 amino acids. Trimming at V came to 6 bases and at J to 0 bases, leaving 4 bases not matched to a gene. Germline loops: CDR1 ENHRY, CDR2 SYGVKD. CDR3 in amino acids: CAISGQGALSYEQYF. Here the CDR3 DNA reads TGTGCCATCAGCGGACAGGGGGCCCTCTCCTACGAGCAGTACTTC.

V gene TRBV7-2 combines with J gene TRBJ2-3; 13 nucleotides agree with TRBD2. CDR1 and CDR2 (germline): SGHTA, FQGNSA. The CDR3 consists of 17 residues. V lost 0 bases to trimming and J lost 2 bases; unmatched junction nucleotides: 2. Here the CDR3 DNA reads TGTGCCAGCAGCTTAGCGGGACTAGCGGGATACACAGATACGCAGTATTTT. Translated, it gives CASSLAGLAGYTDTQYF.